This passage covers 7 T cell receptor beta chains from one sample sequenced in a study of T cell responses to AZD1222 COVID-19 vaccine. The data were produced by immunoSEQ multiplex PCR, yet TCRdb's version contains in-frame clones alone and is incomplete. Its table records about 140,000 clones. Material: peripheral blood. These receptor sequences come from an adult in good health.

The chain uses TRBV7-2 and TRBJ1-2, with 7 bases identical to TRBD1. The CDR3 contains 14 residues. The ends lost 8 bases at V and 4 bases at J; junction bases unmatched: 10. In germline, CDR1 is SGHTA, CDR2 FQGNSA. CDR3 coding DNA: TGTGCCAGCCGAACCGGGACAGAAATCTATGGCTACACCTTC. Translating it yields CASRTGTEIYGYTF.

The chain joins TRBV7-3 to TRBJ2-1, with a tentative D call TRBD2 (6 bases). In germline, CDR1 is SGHTA, CDR2 FQGTGA. V shed 4 bases and J shed 13 bases, with 17 bases lying between them. The CDR3 length is 13 residues. The CDR3 sequence is CASSSSRRGIQFF. In DNA, the CDR3 is TGTGCCAGCAGCTCCTCCCGCCGGGGGATTCAGTTCTTC.

The rearrangement links TRBV5-1 to TRBJ1-1; no reliable D call. CDR1 is SGHRS, CDR2 YFSETQ, per germline. This CDR3 spans 13 amino acids. Trimming cost V 5 bases and J 0 bases, with 8 bases left between them. The CDR3 DNA sequence: TGCGCCAGCAGTTCCGAGTTGAACACTGAAGCTTTCTTT. The encoded protein is CASSSELNTEAFF.

The chain is built from TRBV6-2 or TRBV6-3 and TRBJ2-2, with 7 nucleotides matching TRBD1. The germline V gene has CDR1 MNHEY and CDR2 SVGEGT. J gave up 6 bases and V 2 bases, and 6 bases lay outside the gene matches. The CDR3 runs 15 residues. CDR3 coding DNA: TGTGCCAGCAGTTACCAGACAGGGAGCGCCGGGGAGCTGTTTTTT. Its translation is CASSYQTGSAGELFF.

This chain connects TRBV6-5 to TRBJ1-1; no clear D. The ends were cut back, 8 bases at V and 5 bases at J, with 9 bases in the middle. This CDR3 has 11 residues. The germline V gene encodes CDR1 MNHEY and CDR2 SVGAGI. The CDR3 region is CASARWTEAFF. The CDR3 nucleotides are TGTGCCAGCGCCCGATGGACTGAAGCTTTCTTT.

The chain recombines TRBV7-9 with TRBJ2-1; 11 nucleotides agree with TRBD2. This CDR3 contains 17 residues. Germline V CDR1 and CDR2: SEHNR, FQNEAQ (reference sequence). Trimming removed 5 bases from V and 3 bases from J; junction bases left unmatched: 9. The CDR3 here is CASSPLAGTSGYNEQFF. CDR3 sequence (DNA): TGTGCCAGCAGCCCTCTCGCCGGGACTAGCGGCTACAATGAGCAGTTCTTC. Variable domain in full (rest from reference TRBV7-9 and TRBJ2-1): DTGVSQNPRHKITKRGQNVTFRCDPISEHNRLYWYRQTLGQGPEFLTYFQNEAQLEKSRLLSDRFSAERPKGSFSTLEIQRTEQGDSAMYLCASSPLAGTSGYNEQFFGPGTRLTVL.

This sequence joins TRBV7-3 and TRBJ1-1; D remains ambiguous. CDR1 and CDR2 from the germline V gene are SGHTA and FQGTGA. Trimming took 5 bases from V and 1 from J, leaving 11 bases between them. The CDR3 has 14 residues. CDR3 protein: CASSLFPGNTEAFF. The CDR3 DNA reads TGTGCCAGCAGCCTTTTCCCGGGGAACACTGAAGCTTTCTTT.